These 11 T cell receptor beta chains came from one sample sequenced in a study of CD8 T cells in ankylosing spondylitis. Study conclusions and caveats: Seemingly distinctive of ankylosing spondylitis blood was a TCR beta motif formed by eight highly homologous variants.

The antigens these receptors bind are not known. TCRdb reprocessed the 5' RACE reads via MiXCR and lists one record per CDR3 protein. The sample has more than 500,000 distinct CDR3 sequences, about 5.7% seen once. The source material was blood, either unsorted or a sorted T cell fraction (not recorded which). These TCRs come from a male donor with ankylosing spondylitis.

Note on this clonotype: This clone may be a read error of a much larger clone one base away. The CDR3 DNA reads as TGCAGTGCCAGGACTAGCGATACGAAGTATTTT. Protein sequence: CSARTSDTKYF. This sequence joins TRBV20-1 and TRBJ2-3, with 9 positions matching TRBD2. From germline, CDR1 is DFQATT and CDR2 SNEGSKA (reference sequence). This CDR3 is built from 11 residues.

This clonotype was seen many times. This chain connects TRBV2 to TRBJ1-4; TRBD1 is a possible D gene (5 bases). Germline V lookup: CDR1 SNHLY, CDR2 FYNNEI. The germline V and J ends were trimmed by 3 bases and 6 bases, with 14 bases remaining between them. The CDR3 contains 15 residues. The CDR3 protein is CASSDLLGRDEKLFF. Written as DNA, the CDR3 is TGTGCCAGCAGTGATCTTCTTGGCAGGGATGAAAAACTGTTTTTT. Complete variable domain (other parts from reference TRBV2 and TRBJ1-4): EPEVTQTPSHQVTQMGQEVILRCVPISNHLYFYWYRQILGQKVEFLVSFYNNEISEKSEIFDDQFSVERPDGSNFTLKIRSTKLEDSAMYFCASSDLLGRDEKLFFGSGTQLSVL.

This clonotype has a count of ten or more. The chain joins TRBV20-1 to TRBJ1-2; D unresolved. The V gene's germline CDR1 is DFQATT and CDR2 SNEGSKA (reference sequence). The CDR3 has 16 amino acids. V lost 8 bases and J lost 2, with 24 bases in between. In nucleotides, the CDR3 is TGCAGTACCTTCAGTTTCTGGGTCACTACAAACTATGGCTACACCTTC. It yields the protein CSTFSFWVTTNYGYTF.

This clonotype has a count of ten or more. The rearrangement uses TRBV29-1 and TRBJ2-3, with 11 positions matching TRBD1. The CDR3 is 14 amino acids. Germline assignment: CDR1 SQVTM and CDR2 ANQGSEA. Losses at the gene ends were 5 bases for V and 4 bases for J; bases not matched to a gene: 5. DNA of the CDR3: TGCAGCGTTAAGGACAGGGGGCCCGCAGATACGCAGTATTTT. Its translation is CSVKDRGPADTQYF.

This clonotype was seen ten or more times. This chain connects TRBV4-3 to TRBJ1-2; D uncertain. The CDR3 spans 16 residues. V was pared by 1 base and J by 4 bases, with 16 bases between. Germline V gene lookup returns CDR1 LGHNA and CDR2 YSLEER. The CDR3 sequence is CASSQVGAAVGYGYTF. The CDR3 nucleotides are TGCGCCAGCAGCCAAGTAGGAGCCGCTGTAGGCTATGGCTACACCTTC.

The J gene is TRBJ2-1, the V gene TRBV28, with 8 bases fitting TRBD2. There are 16 residues in the CDR3. Per germline, CDR1 MDHEN and CDR2 SYDVKM. V lost 1 base, J lost 7 bases, and 9 bases stayed unmatched. CDR3 nucleotide sequence: TGTGCCAGCAGTTTATTGTTAGCGGGAAGGGTGAATGAGCAGTTCTTC. This translates into CASSLLLAGRVNEQFF.

This clonotype was observed at least ten times. V usage is TRBV6-1 and J usage is TRBJ2-7; D is ambiguous. There are 14 residues in the CDR3. V lost 0 bases, J lost 7 bases, and 13 bases lay in between. Germline lookup yields CDR1 MNHNS and CDR2 SASEGT. As DNA, the CDR3 is TGTGCCAGCAGTGAAGCAGTCCCAGGCCGAGAGCAGTACTTC. This gives the protein CASSEAVPGREQYF.

This clonotype was seen at least ten times. This rearrangement joins TRBV7-8 to TRBJ1-1; D gene ambiguous. V lost 4 bases and J lost 3, with 12 bases in between. The CDR3 runs to 14 residues. In germline, CDR1 is SGHVS, CDR2 FQNEAQ. The DNA for the CDR3 is TGTGCCAGCAGCTACGGACGTGGGGACACTGAAGCTTTCTTT. This sequence encodes CASSYGRGDTEAFF.

This clonotype has a count of ten or more. V gene TRBV7-9 combines with J gene TRBJ2-7; 7 bases line up with TRBD1. Trimming at V came to 5 bases and at J to 6 bases, leaving 4 bases not matched to a gene. The CDR3 is made up of 12 amino acids. The germline V gene has CDR1 SEHNR and CDR2 FQNEAQ (reference sequence). CDR3 DNA sequence: TGTGCCAGCAGCCTCTGGACAGGCGAGCAGTACTTC. Translated: CASSLWTGEQYF.

This clonotype was counted many times. The junction differs from germline at one of its ends, possibly a read error. The genes are TRBV18 and TRBJ1-1; 10 bases map to TRBD1. Germline V gene data show CDR1 as KGHSH and CDR2 as LQKENI. CDR3 size: 12 residues. This chain's CDR3 is CASSGTGDEGFF. CDR3 sequence (DNA): TGTGCCAGCTCCGGGACAGGGGATGAAGGTTTCTTT.

The table lists this clonotype with many counts. The chain combines TRBV20-1 with TRBJ1-4; the D gene is possibly TRBD1 (5 bases). The germline V gene encodes CDR1 DFQATT and CDR2 SNEGSKA (reference sequence). Trimming pared 0 bases from V and 8 bases from J, leaving 7 bases between. The length of the CDR3 is 12 residues. CDR3: CSARDRQEKLFF. CDR3 DNA: TGCAGTGCTAGAGATCGACAGGAAAAACTGTTTTTT.